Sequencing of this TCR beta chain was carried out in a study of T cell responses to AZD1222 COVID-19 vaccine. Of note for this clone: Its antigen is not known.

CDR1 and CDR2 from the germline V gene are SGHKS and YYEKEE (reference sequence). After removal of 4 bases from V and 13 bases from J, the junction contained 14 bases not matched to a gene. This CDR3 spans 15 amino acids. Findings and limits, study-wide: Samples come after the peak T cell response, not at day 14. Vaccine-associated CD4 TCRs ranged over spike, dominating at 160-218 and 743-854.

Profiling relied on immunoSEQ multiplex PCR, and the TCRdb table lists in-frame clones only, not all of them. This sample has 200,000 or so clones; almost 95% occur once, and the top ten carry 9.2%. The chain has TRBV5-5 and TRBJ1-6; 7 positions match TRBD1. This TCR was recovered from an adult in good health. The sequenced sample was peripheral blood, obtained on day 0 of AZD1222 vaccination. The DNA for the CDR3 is TGTGCCAGCAGCCCTGGGACAGCTCAGATTGAGCCCCTCCACTTT. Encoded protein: CASSPGTAQIEPLHF.